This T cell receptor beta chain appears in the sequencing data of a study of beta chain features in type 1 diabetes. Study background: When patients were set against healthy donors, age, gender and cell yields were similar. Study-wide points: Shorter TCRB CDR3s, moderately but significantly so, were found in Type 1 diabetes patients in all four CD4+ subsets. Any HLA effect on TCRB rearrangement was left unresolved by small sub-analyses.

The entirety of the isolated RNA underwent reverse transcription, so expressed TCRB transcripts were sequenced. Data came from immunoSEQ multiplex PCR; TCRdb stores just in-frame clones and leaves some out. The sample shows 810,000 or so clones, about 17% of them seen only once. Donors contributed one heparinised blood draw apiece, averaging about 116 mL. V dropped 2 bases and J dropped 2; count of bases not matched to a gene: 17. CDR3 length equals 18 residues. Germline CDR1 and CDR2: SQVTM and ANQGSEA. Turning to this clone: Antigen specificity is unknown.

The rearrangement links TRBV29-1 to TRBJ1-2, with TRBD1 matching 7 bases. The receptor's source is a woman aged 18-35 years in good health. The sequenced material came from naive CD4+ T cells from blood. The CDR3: CSVESRRRRRGQNYGYTF. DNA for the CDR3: TGCAGCGTTGAAAGCCGCAGGCGCAGGAGGGGGCAAAACTATGGCTACACCTTC.